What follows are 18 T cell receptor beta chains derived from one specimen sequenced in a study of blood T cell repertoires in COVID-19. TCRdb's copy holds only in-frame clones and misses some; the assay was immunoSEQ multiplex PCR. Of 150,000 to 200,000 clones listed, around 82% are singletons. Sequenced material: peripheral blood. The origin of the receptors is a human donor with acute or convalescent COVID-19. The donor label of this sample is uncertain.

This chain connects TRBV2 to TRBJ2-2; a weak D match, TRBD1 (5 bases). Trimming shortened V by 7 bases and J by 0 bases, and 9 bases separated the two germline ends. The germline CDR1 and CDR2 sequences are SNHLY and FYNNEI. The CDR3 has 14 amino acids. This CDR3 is CASKVTANTGELFF. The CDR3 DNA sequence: TGTGCCAGCAAAGTGACAGCGAACACCGGGGAGCTGTTTTTT.

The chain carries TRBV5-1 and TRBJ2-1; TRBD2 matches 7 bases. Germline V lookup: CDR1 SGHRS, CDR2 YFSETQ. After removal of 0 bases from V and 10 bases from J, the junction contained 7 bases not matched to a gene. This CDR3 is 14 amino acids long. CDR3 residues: CASSLELATGEQFF. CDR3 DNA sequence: TGCGCCAGCAGCTTGGAACTAGCGACGGGAGAGCAGTTCTTC. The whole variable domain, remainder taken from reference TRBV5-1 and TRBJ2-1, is KAGVTQTPRYLIKTRGQQVTLSCSPISGHRSVSWYQQTPGQGLQFLFEYFSETQRNKGNFPGRFSGRQFSNSRSEMNVSTLELGDSALYLCASSLELATGEQFFGPGTRLTVL.

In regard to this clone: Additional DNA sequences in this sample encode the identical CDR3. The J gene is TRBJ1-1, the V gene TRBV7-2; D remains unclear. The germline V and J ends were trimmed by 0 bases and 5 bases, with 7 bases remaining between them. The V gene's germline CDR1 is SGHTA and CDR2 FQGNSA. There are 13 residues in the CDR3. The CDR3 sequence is CASSLAPGTEAFF. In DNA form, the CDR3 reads TGTGCCAGCAGCTTAGCGCCGGGGACTGAAGCTTTCTTT.

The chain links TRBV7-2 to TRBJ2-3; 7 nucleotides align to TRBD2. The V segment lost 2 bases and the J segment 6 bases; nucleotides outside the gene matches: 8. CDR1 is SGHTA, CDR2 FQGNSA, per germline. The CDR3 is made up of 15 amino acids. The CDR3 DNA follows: TGTGCCAGCAGCTTATTTTCTCGGGGAGGGGATACGCAGTATTTT. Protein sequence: CASSLFSRGGDTQYF.

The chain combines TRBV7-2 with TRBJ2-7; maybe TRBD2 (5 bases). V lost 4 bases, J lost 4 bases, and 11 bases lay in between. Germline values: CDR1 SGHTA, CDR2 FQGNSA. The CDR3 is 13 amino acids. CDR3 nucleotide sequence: TGTGCCAGCAGCTCTAGCTTTGGGTACGAGCAGTACTTC. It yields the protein CASSSSFGYEQYF.

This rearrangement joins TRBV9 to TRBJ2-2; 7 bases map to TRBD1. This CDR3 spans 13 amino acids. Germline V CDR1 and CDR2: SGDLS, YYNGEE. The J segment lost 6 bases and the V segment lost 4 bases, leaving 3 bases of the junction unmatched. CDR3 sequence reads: CASSTQGAGELFF. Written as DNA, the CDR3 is TGTGCCAGCAGCACTCAGGGGGCCGGGGAGCTGTTTTTT.

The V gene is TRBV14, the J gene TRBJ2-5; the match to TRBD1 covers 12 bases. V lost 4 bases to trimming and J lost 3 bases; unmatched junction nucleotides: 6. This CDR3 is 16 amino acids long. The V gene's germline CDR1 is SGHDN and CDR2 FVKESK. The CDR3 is CASSPFGTGGEETQYF. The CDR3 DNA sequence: TGTGCCAGCAGCCCCTTTGGGACAGGGGGCGAAGAGACCCAGTACTTC.

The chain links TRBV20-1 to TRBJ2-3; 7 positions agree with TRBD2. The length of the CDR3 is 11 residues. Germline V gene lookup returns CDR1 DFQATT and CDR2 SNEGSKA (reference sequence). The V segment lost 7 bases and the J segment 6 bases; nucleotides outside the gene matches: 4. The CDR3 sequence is CSVGGEDTQYF. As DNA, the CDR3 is TGCAGTGTTGGGGGGGAGGATACGCAGTATTTT.

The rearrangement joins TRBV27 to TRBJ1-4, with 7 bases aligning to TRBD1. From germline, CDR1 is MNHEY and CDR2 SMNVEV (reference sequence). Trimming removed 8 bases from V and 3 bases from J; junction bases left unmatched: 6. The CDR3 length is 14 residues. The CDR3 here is CASGRGQSNEKLFF. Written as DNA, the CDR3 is TGTGCCAGCGGTCGGGGACAGTCTAATGAAAAACTGTTTTTT.

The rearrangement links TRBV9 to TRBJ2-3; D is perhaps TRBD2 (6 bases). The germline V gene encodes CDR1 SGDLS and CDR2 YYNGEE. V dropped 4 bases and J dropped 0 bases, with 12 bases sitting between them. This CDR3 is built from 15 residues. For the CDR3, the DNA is TGTGCCAGCAGCCTCAGAGGAGGGAGCACAGATACGCAGTATTTT. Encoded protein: CASSLRGGSTDTQYF.

The CDR3 here is CASRIGQGINQPQHF. The CDR3, as DNA: TGTGCCAGTAGAATCGGACAGGGGATAAATCAGCCCCAGCATTTT. The rearrangement links TRBV19 to TRBJ1-5, with TRBD1 identical over 9 bases. V shed 6 bases and J 4 bases; nucleotides not matched to a gene: 7. Germline V gene lookup returns CDR1 LNHDA and CDR2 SQIVND (reference sequence). CDR3 length: 15 residues.

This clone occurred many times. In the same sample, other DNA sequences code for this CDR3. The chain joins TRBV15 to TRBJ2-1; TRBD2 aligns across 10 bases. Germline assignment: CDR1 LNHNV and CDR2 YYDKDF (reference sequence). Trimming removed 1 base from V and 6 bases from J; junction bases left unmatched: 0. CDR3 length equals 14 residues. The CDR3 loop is CATSRGTSGNEQFF. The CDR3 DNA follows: TGTGCCACCAGCAGAGGGACTAGCGGCAATGAGCAGTTCTTC.

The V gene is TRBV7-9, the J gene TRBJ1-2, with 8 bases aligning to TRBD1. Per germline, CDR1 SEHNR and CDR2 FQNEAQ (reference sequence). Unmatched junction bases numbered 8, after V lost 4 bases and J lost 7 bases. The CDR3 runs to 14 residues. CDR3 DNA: TGTGCCAGCAGCTCAGGGGGCCCCTCGCGTGGCTACACCTTC. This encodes CASSSGGPSRGYTF.

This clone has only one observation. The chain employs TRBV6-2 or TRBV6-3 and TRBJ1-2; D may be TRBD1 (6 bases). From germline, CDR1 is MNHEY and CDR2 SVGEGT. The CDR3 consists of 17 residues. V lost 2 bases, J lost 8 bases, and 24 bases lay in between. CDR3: CASSYGSRDTSTEGYTF. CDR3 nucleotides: TGTGCCAGCAGTTACGGGTCCCGGGACACCTCTACCGAGGGCTACACCTTC.

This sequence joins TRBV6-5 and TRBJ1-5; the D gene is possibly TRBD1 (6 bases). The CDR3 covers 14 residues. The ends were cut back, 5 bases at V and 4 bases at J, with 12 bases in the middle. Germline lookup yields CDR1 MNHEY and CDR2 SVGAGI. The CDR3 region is CASSTTQGNQPQHF. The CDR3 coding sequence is TGTGCCAGCAGTACCACACAGGGTAATCAGCCCCAGCATTTT.

The CDR3 region is CARGTSGRTYEQYF. Written as DNA, the CDR3 is TGTGCCAGGGGGACTAGCGGGAGAACCTACGAGCAGTACTTC. The chain has TRBV2 and TRBJ2-7, with 14 bases matching TRBD2. V shed 9 bases and J 2 bases; nucleotides not matched to a gene: 3. Germline values: CDR1 SNHLY, CDR2 FYNNEI. The CDR3 extends over 14 amino acids.

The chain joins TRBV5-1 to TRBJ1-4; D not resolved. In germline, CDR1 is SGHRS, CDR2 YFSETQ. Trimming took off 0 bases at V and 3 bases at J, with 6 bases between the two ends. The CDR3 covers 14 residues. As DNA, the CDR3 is TGCGCCAGCAGCTTGGGGCGGTCTAATGAAAAACTGTTTTTT. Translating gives CASSLGRSNEKLFF.

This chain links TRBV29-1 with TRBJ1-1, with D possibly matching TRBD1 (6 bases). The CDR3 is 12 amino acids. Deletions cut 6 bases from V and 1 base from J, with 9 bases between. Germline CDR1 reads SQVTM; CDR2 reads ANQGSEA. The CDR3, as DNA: TGCAGCGTGCTACAGGGGAACACTGAAGCTTTCTTT. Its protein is CSVLQGNTEAFF.